This T cell receptor (beta chain) is from a study of human thymus T cells. Clones were read by immunoSEQ multiplex PCR, and TCRdb kept only the in-frame ones, dropping some. The sample holds about 46,000 clones; over 90% are singletons and the top ten take over 0.15%. The CDR3 runs to 13 residues. The V gene end was trimmed by 4 bases and the J gene end by 5 bases; junction bases not matched to a gene: 5. Germline values: CDR1 SGHRS, CDR2 YFSETQ. Sequenced material: blood. The V gene is TRBV5-1, the J gene TRBJ2-5; TRBD1 matches 7 bases. The TCR was taken from a girl under three years old with a congenital heart defect but otherwise immunologically healthy. The CDR3 nucleotides read TGCGCCAGCAGCCCGACAGGGTGGGAGACCCAGTACTTC. This translates into CASSPTGWETQYF.